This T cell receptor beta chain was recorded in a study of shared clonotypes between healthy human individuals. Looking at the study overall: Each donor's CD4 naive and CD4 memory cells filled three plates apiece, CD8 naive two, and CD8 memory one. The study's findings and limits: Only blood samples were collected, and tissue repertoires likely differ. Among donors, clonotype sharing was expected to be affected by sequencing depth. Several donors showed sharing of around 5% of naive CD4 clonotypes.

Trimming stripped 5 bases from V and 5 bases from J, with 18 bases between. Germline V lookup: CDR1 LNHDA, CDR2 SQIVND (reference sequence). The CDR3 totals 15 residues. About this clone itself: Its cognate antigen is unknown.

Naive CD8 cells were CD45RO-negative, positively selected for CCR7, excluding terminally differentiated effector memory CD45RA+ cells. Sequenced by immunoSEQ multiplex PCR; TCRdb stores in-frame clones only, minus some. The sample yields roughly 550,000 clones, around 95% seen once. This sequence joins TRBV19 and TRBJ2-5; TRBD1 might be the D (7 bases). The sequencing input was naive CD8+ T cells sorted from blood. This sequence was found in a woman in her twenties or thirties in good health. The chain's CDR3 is CASSEEGALGETQYF. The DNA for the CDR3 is TGTGCCAGTAGTGAGGAGGGGGCGTTAGGGGAGACCCAGTACTTC. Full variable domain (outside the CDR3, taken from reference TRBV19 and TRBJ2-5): DGGITQSPKYLFRKEGQNVTLSCEQNLNHDAMYWYRQDPGQGLRLIYYSQIVNDFQKGDIAEGYSVSREKKESFPLTVTSAQKNPTAFYLCASSEEGALGETQYFGPGTRLLVL.